This passage covers 20 T cell receptor beta chains from one sample sequenced in a study of CD8 T cells in Susac syndrome. The RNA, 0.5 to 1 ug, was put through reverse transcription using random hexamers. TCRdb recomputed calls from the immunoSEQ multiplex PCR reads with MiXCR, one row per CDR3 protein. The sample shows about 180,000 distinct CDR3 sequences, approximately 95% of them seen only once. Sample: CD8+ T cells from PBMCs. Receptors originate from a human donor with multiple sclerosis.

V gene TRBV7-9 combines with J gene TRBJ1-6, with D hard to call. This CDR3 has 15 amino acids. Between the trimmed V and J ends, which lost 5 bases and 12 bases, there was a span of 20 bases. Germline-derived CDR1 and CDR2 are SEHNR and FQNEAQ (reference sequence). CDR3 region: CASSPRFETYGPLHF. For the CDR3, the DNA is TGTGCCAGCAGCCCCCGCTTTGAGACCTACGGACCCCTCCACTTT. Complete variable domain (other parts from reference TRBV7-9 and TRBJ1-6): DTGVSQNPRHKITKRGQNVTFRCDPISEHNRLYWYRQTLGQGPEFLTYFQNEAQLEKSRLLSDRFSAERPKGSFSTLEIQRTEQGDSAMYLCASSPRFETYGPLHFGNGTRLTVT.

The J gene is TRBJ2-5, the V gene TRBV9; D is undetermined. The CDR3 runs to 14 residues. Germline V gene lookup returns CDR1 SGDLS and CDR2 YYNGEE. V lost 0 bases to trimming and J lost 3 bases, with 9 bases between them. The CDR3 nucleotides are TGTGCCAGCAGCGTAGAGGGATGGAAAGAGACCCAGTACTTC. Its protein is CASSVEGWKETQYF.

The chain has TRBV7-3 and TRBJ2-3, with 8 bases matching TRBD2. V lost 8 bases and J lost 1; bases outside the gene matches: 8. The CDR3 is made up of 15 amino acids. CDR1 SGHTA and CDR2 FQGTGA come from the germline V gene. This chain's CDR3 is CASRSRAGGTDTQYF. The CDR3 bases are TGTGCCAGCCGGAGCAGAGCGGGGGGCACAGATACGCAGTATTTT.

This clonotype showed up just once. This chain uses TRBV29-1 with TRBJ2-1; a possible D gene is TRBD2 (6 bases). Germline assignment: CDR1 SQVTM and CDR2 ANQGSEA. V lost 4 bases to trimming and J lost 7 bases, with 14 bases between them. The CDR3 length is 13 residues. The CDR3: CSVVAAGLNEQFF. CDR3 nucleotides: TGCAGCGTTGTAGCAGCGGGTTTGAATGAGCAGTTCTTC.

V usage is TRBV9 and J usage is TRBJ2-1; D might be TRBD2 (5 bases). Germline V gives CDR1 SGDLS, CDR2 YYNGEE. The CDR3 has 16 amino acids. V gave up 0 bases and J gave up 4 bases, with 14 bases separating them. The CDR3 region has the DNA TGTGCCAGCAGCGTAGGTGTTGGCGGACTTTACAATGAGCAGTTCTTC. Protein product: CASSVGVGGLYNEQFF.

This rearrangement joins TRBV6-5 to TRBJ1-2; 8 nucleotides align to TRBD1. Germline CDR1 MNHEY, CDR2 SVGAGI. With 0 bases clipped from V and 6 bases from J, the junction kept 18 bases outside the gene matches. The CDR3 totals 19 residues. This chain's CDR3 is CASSYSGEAGGAQLDGYTF. The CDR3 coding sequence is TGTGCCAGCAGTTACTCGGGCGAAGCAGGGGGCGCCCAGCTAGATGGCTACACCTTC.

The sample holds one count of this clonotype. This chain connects TRBV7-3 to TRBJ2-1; D possibly corresponds to TRBD1 (6 bases). V was clipped by 0 bases and J by 8 bases, with 14 bases between them. Germline CDR1 reads SGHTA; CDR2 reads FQGTGA. CDR3 length equals 15 residues. The CDR3 coding sequence is TGTGCCAGCAGCTTAACACCGTCCGAGGGGGATGAGCAGTTCTTC. This sequence encodes CASSLTPSEGDEQFF. The variable domain in full, with the rest retrieved from reference TRBV7-3 and TRBJ2-1, is GAGVSQTPSNKVTEKGKYVELRCDPISGHTALYWYRQSLGQGPEFLIYFQGTGAADDSGLPNDRFFAVRPEGSVSTLKIQRTERGDSAVYLCASSLTPSEGDEQFFGPGTRLTVL.

This clonotype occurred once. The rearrangement uses TRBV9 and TRBJ2-5; 7 nucleotides align to TRBD1. J lost 2 bases, V lost 0 bases, and 1 base had no gene match. Per germline, CDR1 SGDLS and CDR2 YYNGEE. CDR3 size: 14 residues. CDR3 protein: CASSVETGQETQYF. In DNA form, the CDR3 reads TGTGCCAGCAGCGTAGAGACAGGGCAAGAGACCCAGTACTTC.

This chain uses TRBV4-1 with TRBJ2-7; no firm D call. The CDR3 sequence is 15 residues long. The germline CDR1 and CDR2 sequences are MGHRA and YSYEKL. Trimming took off 4 bases at V and 5 bases at J, with 18 bases between the two ends. The CDR3 region has the DNA TGCGCCAGCAGCCCCCAGGTCCTTCGACCCCACGAGCAGTACTTC. Translated: CASSPQVLRPHEQYF.

The chain combines TRBV2 with TRBJ2-7; either TRBD1 or TRBD2 may supply D (5 bases each). Trimming took 8 bases from V and 7 from J, leaving 12 bases between them. Germline V CDR1 and CDR2: SNHLY, FYNNEI. CDR3 length: 11 amino acids. The CDR3 loop reads CASATEGEQYF. The CDR3, as DNA: TGTGCCAGCGCGACAGAGGGTGAGCAGTACTTC.

The chain is built from TRBV12-3 or TRBV12-4 and TRBJ2-7; perhaps D is TRBD1 or TRBD2 (5 bases each). This CDR3 has 16 residues. V was pared by 1 base and J by 4 bases, with 17 bases between. The CDR3 region has the DNA TGTGCCAGCAGTTTAGGGACACCCGTTGGAGGATACGAGCAGTACTTC. Protein: CASSLGTPVGGYEQYF.

V is TRBV12-3 or TRBV12-4 and J is TRBJ1-2, with no clear D. The CDR3 consists of 13 residues. V dropped 5 bases and J dropped 5 bases, with 12 bases sitting between them. CDR3 sequence (DNA): TGTGCCAGCAGTCCCGGACCGAAGTATGGCTACACCTTC. It yields the protein CASSPGPKYGYTF.

The chain combines TRBV30 with TRBJ2-1, with D perhaps TRBD1 (6 bases). V gave up 4 bases and J gave up 2 bases, with 15 bases separating them. The germline gives CDR1 GTSNPN, CDR2 SVGIG (reference sequence). This CDR3 is 15 amino acids long. The CDR3: CAWTRDISPYNEQFF. The DNA of the CDR3 is TGTGCCTGGACCAGGGACATCTCCCCCTACAATGAGCAGTTCTTC.

The chain is built from TRBV28 and TRBJ1-1, with D hard to call. Trimming pared 6 bases from V and 0 bases from J, leaving 8 bases between. The CDR3 consists of 13 residues. CDR1 is MDHEN and CDR2 is SYDVKM in the germline V gene. Here the CDR3 DNA reads TGTGCCAGCAGGTCCGGCGTGAACACTGAAGCTTTCTTT. Translated: CASRSGVNTEAFF.

This clonotype was picked up a small number of times. The chain links TRBV27 to TRBJ1-5; no reliable D call. The CDR3 spans 14 residues. With 3 bases removed from V and 6 bases from J, the gap between germline ends came to 12 bases. Germline values: CDR1 MNHEY, CDR2 SMNVEV (reference sequence). The CDR3 loop reads CASSLGGLSQPQHF. The DNA of the CDR3 is TGTGCCAGCAGTTTGGGAGGGCTAAGTCAGCCCCAGCATTTT.

V usage is TRBV13 and J usage is TRBJ2-7; TRBD1 aligns across 11 bases. The CDR3 runs to 15 residues. Trimming cost V 5 bases and J 3 bases; bases outside gene matches: 6. Germline values: CDR1 PRHDT, CDR2 FYEKMQ (reference sequence). CDR3 nucleotide sequence: TGTGCCAGCAGCCAAGGGGGACAGGGGGTCTACGAGCAGTACTTC. Amino acids: CASSQGGQGVYEQYF.

This chain joins TRBV11-2 and TRBJ2-7, with D perhaps being TRBD1 or TRBD2 (6 bases each). Trimming cost V 2 bases and J 0 bases, with 14 bases left between them. CDR1 is SGHAT, CDR2 FQNNGV, per germline. The CDR3 runs 16 residues. In nucleotides, the CDR3 is TGTGCCAGCAGCTTACTTGTCGGGGGCCACTCCTACGAGCAGTACTTC. Translating gives CASSLLVGGHSYEQYF.

This sequence joins TRBV23-1 and TRBJ1-6; D remains unclear. TRBV23-1 is labeled an ORF, and its function is uncertain. Trimming left V 8 bases short and J 10 bases short, with 6 bases between. This CDR3 contains 10 residues. CDR3 sequence reads: CASLGSPLHF. CDR3 nucleotide sequence: TGCGCCAGCCTCGGGTCACCCCTCCACTTT.

The chain uses TRBV20-1 and TRBJ1-2; 8 positions match TRBD1. The CDR3 contains 12 residues. CDR1 and CDR2 from the germline V gene are DFQATT and SNEGSKA (reference sequence). V dropped 5 bases and J dropped 7; count of bases not matched to a gene: 6. The CDR3 bases are TGCAGTGCTTGGGACAGGATGGGTGGCTACACCTTC. Translated, it gives CSAWDRMGGYTF.

V is TRBV27 and J is TRBJ2-7; 9 bases are shared with TRBD2. With V trimmed by 2 bases and J by 5 bases, 7 bases remained unmatched. The CDR3 is 15 residues long. The V gene's germline CDR1 is MNHEY and CDR2 SMNVEV (reference sequence). The CDR3 region has the DNA TGTGCCAGCAGTTTAATGGGTCTAGCGGGAAACGAGCAGTACTTC. Its protein product is CASSLMGLAGNEQYF.